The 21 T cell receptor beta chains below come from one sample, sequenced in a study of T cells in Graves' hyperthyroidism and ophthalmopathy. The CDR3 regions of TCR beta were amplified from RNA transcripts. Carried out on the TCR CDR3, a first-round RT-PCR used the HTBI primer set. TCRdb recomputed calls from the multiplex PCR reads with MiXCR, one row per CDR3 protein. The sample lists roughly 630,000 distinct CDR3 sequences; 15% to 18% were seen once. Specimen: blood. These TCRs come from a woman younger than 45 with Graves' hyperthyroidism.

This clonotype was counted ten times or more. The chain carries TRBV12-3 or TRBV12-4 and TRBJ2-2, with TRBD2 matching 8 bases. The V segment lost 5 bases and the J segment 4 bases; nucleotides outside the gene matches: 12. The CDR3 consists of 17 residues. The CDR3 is CASSLGLTSVATGELFF. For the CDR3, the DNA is TGTGCCAGCAGTCTGGGGTTGACTAGCGTGGCCACCGGGGAGCTGTTTTTT.

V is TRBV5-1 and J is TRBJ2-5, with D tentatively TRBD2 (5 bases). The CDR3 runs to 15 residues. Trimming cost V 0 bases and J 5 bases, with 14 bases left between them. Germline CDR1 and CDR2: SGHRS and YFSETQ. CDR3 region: CASSLDSAPGETQYF. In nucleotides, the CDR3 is TGCGCCAGCAGCTTGGATAGCGCCCCCGGGGAGACCCAGTACTTC.

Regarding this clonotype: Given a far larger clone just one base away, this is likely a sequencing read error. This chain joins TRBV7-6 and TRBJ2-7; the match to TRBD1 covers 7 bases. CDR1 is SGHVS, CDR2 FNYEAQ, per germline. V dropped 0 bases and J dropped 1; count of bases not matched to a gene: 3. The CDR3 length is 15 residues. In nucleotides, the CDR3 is TGTGCCAGCAGCTTAGCCGAGACAGGGTCCTACGAGCAGTACTTC. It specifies CASSLAETGSYEQYF.

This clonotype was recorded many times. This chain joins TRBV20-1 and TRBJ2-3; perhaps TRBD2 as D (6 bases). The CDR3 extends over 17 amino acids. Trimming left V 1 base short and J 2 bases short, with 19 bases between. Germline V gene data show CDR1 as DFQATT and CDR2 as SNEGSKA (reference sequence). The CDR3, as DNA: TGCAGTGCTAGAGCGCTAACTGGGGACTTTTTCACAGATACGCAGTATTTT. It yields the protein CSARALTGDFFTDTQYF.

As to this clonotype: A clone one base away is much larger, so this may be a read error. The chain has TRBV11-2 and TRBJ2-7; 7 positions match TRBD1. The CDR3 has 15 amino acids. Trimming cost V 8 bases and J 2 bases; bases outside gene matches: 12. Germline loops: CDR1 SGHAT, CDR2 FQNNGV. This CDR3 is CASGLLTGEPYEQYF. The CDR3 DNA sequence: TGTGCCAGCGGCCTCTTAACAGGGGAACCCTACGAGCAGTACTTC.

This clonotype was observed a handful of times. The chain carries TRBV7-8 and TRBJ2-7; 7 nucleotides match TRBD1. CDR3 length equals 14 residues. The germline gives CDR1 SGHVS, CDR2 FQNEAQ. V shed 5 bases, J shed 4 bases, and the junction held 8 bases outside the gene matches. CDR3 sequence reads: CASSQSDRVYEQYF. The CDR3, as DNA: TGTGCCAGCAGCCAGAGTGACAGGGTTTACGAGCAGTACTTC.

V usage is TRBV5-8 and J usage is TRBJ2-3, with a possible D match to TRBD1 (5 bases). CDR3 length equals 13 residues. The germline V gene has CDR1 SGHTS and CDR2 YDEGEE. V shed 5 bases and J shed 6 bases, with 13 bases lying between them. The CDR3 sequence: CASSSLGRDTQYF. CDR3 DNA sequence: TGTGCCAGCAGTTCTCTGGGGCGGGATACGCAGTATTTT.

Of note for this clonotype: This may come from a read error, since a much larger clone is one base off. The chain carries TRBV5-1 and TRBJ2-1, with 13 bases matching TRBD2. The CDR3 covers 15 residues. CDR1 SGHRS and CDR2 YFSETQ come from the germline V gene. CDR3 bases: TGCGCCAGCACCTTCGGGACTAGCGGGAACAATGAGCAGCTCTTC. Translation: CASTFGTSGNNEQLF. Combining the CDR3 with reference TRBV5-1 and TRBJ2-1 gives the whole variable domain KAGVTQTPRYLIKTRGQQVTLSCSPISGHRSVSWYQQTPGQGLQFLFEYFSETQRNKGNFPGRFSGRQFSNSRSEMNVSTLELGDSALYLCASTFGTSGNNEQLFGPGTRLTVL.

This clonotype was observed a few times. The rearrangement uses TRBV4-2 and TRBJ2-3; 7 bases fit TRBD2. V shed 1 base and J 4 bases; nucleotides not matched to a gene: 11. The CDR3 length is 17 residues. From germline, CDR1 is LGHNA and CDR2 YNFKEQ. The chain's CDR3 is CASSQVMGGSGPDTQYF. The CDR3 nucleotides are TGTGCCAGCAGCCAAGTAATGGGGGGGAGTGGCCCAGATACGCAGTATTTT.

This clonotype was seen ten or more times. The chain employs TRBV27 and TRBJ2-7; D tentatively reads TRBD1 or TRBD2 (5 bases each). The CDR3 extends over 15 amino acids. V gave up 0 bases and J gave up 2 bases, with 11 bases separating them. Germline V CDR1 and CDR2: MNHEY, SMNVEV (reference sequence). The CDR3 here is CASSLSAGRAYEQYF. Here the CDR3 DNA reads TGTGCCAGCAGTTTATCGGCGGGCAGGGCCTACGAGCAGTACTTC.

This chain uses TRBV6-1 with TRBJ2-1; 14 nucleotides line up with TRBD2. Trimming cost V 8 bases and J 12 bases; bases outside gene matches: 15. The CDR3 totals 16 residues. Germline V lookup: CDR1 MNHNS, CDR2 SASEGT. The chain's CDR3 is CASGRLAGGPEDGQFF. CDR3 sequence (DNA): TGTGCCAGCGGAAGACTAGCGGGAGGGCCGGAGGATGGGCAGTTCTTC.

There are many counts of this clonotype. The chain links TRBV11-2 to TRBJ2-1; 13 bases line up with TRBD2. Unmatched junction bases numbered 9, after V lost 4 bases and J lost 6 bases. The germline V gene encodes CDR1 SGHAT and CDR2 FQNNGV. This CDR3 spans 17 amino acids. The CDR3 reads CASSSRPGLAGINEQFF. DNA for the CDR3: TGTGCCAGCAGCTCGAGACCGGGACTAGCGGGGATCAATGAGCAGTTCTTC.

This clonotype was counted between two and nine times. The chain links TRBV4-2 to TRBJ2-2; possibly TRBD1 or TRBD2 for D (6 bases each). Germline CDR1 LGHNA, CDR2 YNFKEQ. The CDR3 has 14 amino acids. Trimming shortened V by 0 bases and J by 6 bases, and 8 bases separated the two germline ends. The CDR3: CASSQEGGPGELFF. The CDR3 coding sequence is TGTGCCAGCAGCCAAGAAGGGGGGCCCGGGGAGCTGTTTTTT.

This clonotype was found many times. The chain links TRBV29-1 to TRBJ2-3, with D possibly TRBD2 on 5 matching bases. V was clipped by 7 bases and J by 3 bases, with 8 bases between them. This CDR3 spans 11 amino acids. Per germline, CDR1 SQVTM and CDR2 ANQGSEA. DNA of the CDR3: TGCAGCGGAGGGATAACAGATACGCAGTATTTT. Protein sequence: CSGGITDTQYF.

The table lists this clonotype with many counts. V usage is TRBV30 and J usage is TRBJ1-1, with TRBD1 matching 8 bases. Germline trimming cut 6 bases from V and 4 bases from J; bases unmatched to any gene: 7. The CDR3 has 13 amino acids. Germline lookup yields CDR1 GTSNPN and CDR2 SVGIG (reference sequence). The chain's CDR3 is CACLDRGFTEAFF. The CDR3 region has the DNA TGTGCCTGCCTAGACAGGGGTTTCACTGAAGCTTTCTTT.

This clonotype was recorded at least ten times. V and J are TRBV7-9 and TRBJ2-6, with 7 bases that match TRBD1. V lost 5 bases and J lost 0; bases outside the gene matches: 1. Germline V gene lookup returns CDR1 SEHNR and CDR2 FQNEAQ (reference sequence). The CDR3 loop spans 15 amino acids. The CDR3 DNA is TGTGCCAGCAGCCGACAGGGCTCTGGGGCCAACGTCCTGACTTTC. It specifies CASSRQGSGANVLTF.

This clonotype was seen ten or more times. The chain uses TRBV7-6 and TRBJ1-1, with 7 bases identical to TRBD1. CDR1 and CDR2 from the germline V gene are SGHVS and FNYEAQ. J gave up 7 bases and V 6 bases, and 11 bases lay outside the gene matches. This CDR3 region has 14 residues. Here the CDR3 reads CASSLQGISGEAFF. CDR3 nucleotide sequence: TGTGCCAGCAGTCTACAGGGGATCTCTGGTGAAGCTTTCTTT.

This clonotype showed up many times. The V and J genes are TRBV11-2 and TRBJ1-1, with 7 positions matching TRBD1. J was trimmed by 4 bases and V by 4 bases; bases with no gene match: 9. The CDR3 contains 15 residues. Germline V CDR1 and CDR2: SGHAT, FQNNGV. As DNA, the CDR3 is TGTGCCAGCAGCTCTCCACAGGGGATAGGCACTGAAGCTTTCTTT. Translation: CASSSPQGIGTEAFF. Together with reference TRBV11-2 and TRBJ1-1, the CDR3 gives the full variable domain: EAGVAQSPRYKIIEKRQSVAFWCNPISGHATLYWYQQILGQGPKLLIQFQNNGVVDDSQLPKDRFSAERLKGVDSTLKIQPAKLEDSAVYLCASSSPQGIGTEAFFGQGTRLTVV.

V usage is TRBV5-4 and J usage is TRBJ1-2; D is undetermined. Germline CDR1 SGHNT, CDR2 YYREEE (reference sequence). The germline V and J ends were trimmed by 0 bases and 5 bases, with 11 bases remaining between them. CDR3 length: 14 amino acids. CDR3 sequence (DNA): TGTGCCAGCAGCTTGGGCCGGGGAGAGTATGGCTACACCTTC. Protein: CASSLGRGEYGYTF.

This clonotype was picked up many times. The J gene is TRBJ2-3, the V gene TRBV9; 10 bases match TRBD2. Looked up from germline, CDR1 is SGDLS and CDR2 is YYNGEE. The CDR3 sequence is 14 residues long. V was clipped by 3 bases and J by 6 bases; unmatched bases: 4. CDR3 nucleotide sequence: TGTGCCAGCAGCGGTAGCGGGAGGTCGGATACGCAGTATTTT. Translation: CASSGSGRSDTQYF.

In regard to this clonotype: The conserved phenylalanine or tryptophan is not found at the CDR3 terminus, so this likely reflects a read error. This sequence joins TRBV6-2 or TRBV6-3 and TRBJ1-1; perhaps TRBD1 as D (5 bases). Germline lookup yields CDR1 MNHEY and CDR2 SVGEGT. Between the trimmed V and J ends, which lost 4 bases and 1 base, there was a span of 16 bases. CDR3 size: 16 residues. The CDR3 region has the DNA TGTGCCAGCAGTTCGTCGGGGGGTCGGAAGAACACTGAAGCTTTCCTT. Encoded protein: CASSSSGGRKNTEAFL.